One and the same sample provided the 15 T cell receptor beta chains below, sequenced in a study of spatial heterogeneity in lung cancer. Study-level points and caveats: Tumor mutation counts were tracked by expanded intratumoral alpha and beta TCR counts.

These receptors' antigens are unknown. Specified time point: sample taken at primary tumor resection. TCRdb recomputed calls from the 5' RACE reads with MiXCR, one row per CDR3 protein. This repertoire shows approximately 6,900 distinct CDR3 sequences, approximately 12% found once; its top ten account for roughly 23%. The material was lung tumor tissue, obtained at surgery. These receptors all come from a male donor with early-stage non-small cell lung cancer.

This clonotype counts as medium-sized (0.01 to 0.1%). The rearrangement links TRBV2 to TRBJ2-3; D may match TRBD1 or TRBD2 (5 bases each). Trimming shortened V by 6 bases and J by 2 bases, and 15 bases separated the two germline ends. The CDR3 contains 15 residues. Germline V CDR1 and CDR2: SNHLY, FYNNEI. CDR3 bases: TGTGCCAGCAGCCCTAGGGGACGAAACACAGATACGCAGTATTTT. Residues: CASSPRGRNTDTQYF.

By frequency in the sample, this clonotype is medium-sized. The CDR3 DNA reads TGCAGCGTTGGAGGGACTCCGACCACGAGCACAGATACGCAGTATTTT. This translates into CSVGGTPTTSTDTQYF. V gene TRBV29-1 combines with J gene TRBJ2-3; maybe TRBD2 (6 bases). The V end was cut by 4 bases, the J end by 0 bases, with 17 bases between. Looked up from germline, CDR1 is SQVTM and CDR2 is ANQGSEA. The CDR3 runs 16 residues.

This clonotype has a handful of counts. The chain combines TRBV27 with TRBJ2-7; 11 nucleotides align to TRBD2. The V and J ends lost 10 bases and 1 base, in that order; junction bases with no gene match: 3. The CDR3 runs 13 residues. Germline loops: CDR1 MNHEY, CDR2 SMNVEV (reference sequence). For the CDR3, the DNA is TGTGCCACCACTAGCGGGGGATCCTACGAGCAGTACTTC. As protein: CATTSGGSYEQYF.

The CDR3 protein is CASSLTAQGARGYTF. CDR3 in DNA: TGTGCCAGCAGTTTAACAGCACAGGGAGCCCGGGGCTACACCTTC. V gene TRBV12-3 or TRBV12-4 combines with J gene TRBJ1-2; D is possibly TRBD1 (6 bases). V was cut by 2 bases and J by 8 bases, with 18 bases left in between. The CDR3 spans 15 residues.

This clonotype is large in the sample. The rearrangement uses TRBV2 and TRBJ1-2; possible D gene TRBD1, 5 bases. Germline-derived CDR1 and CDR2 are SNHLY and FYNNEI. This CDR3 spans 14 amino acids. V was clipped by 1 base and J by 8 bases, with 14 bases between them. The CDR3 bases are TGTGCCAGCAGTGAAGGGGGGAGTGGGTTGGGCTACACCTTC. It specifies CASSEGGSGLGYTF.

This clonotype has just one count. The gene calls are TRBV4-3 and TRBJ2-6; the D is unclear. V was cut by 0 bases and J by 2 bases, with 11 bases left in between. The V gene's germline CDR1 is LGHNA and CDR2 YSLEER. The CDR3 sequence is 17 residues long. Here the CDR3 reads CASSQDGRLPGANVLTF. The CDR3 bases are TGCGCCAGCAGCCAAGATGGACGTCTTCCTGGGGCCAACGTCCTGACTTTC.

This clonotype was observed at least ten times. J is TRBJ2-1 and V is TRBV20-1; a weak D match, TRBD2 (6 bases). With 0 bases removed from V and 0 bases from J, the gap between germline ends came to 12 bases. Germline-derived CDR1 and CDR2 are DFQATT and SNEGSKA (reference sequence). There are 16 residues in the CDR3. The CDR3 DNA follows: TGCAGTGCTAGAGATCAGAGTAGCGGCTCCTACAATGAGCAGTTCTTC. Its protein is CSARDQSSGSYNEQFF.

The chain combines TRBV2 with TRBJ2-3, with D perhaps matching TRBD2 (7 bases). V lost 6 bases to trimming and J lost 6 bases, with 19 bases between them. Germline assignment: CDR1 SNHLY and CDR2 FYNNEI. This CDR3 is 15 amino acids long. CDR3 sequence: CASRKEGGAGDTQYF. CDR3 in DNA: TGTGCCAGCAGGAAAGAAGGGGGGGCCGGCGATACGCAGTATTTT.

This clonotype has just a few counts. The chain has TRBV5-4 and TRBJ2-2, with 9 positions matching TRBD1. CDR1 and CDR2 from the germline V gene are SGHNT and YYREEE (reference sequence). V shed 4 bases, J shed 7 bases, and the junction held 11 bases outside the gene matches. The CDR3 totals 16 residues. The CDR3, as DNA: TGTGCCAGCAGCCTAAAACGGGACAGGGAGAACGGGGAGCTGTTTTTT. Protein product: CASSLKRDRENGELFF.

This clonotype is judged medium-sized (0.01 to 0.1%). An end of the junction does not agree with germline; a read error may underlie this. The gene calls are TRBV10-3 and TRBJ1-1; no reliable D call. Germline V CDR1 and CDR2: ENHRY, SYGVKD. The CDR3 loop spans 13 amino acids. This CDR3 reads CAISTRTNAEAFF. The CDR3 DNA sequence: TGTGCCATCAGCACCCGCACGAACGCTGAAGCTTTCTTT.

J is TRBJ1-3 and V is TRBV5-1; TRBD1 aligns across 10 bases. The junction had 14 bases not matched to a gene; V was cut back by 2 bases and J by 3 bases. The germline V gene has CDR1 SGHRS and CDR2 YFSETQ. This CDR3 has 19 amino acids. The CDR3 sequence is CASSLTTLRGTGVGNTIYF. The CDR3 DNA reads TGCGCCAGCAGCTTAACGACTCTTCGGGGGACAGGGGTTGGAAACACCATATATTTT.

This clonotype rates as medium-sized. The gene calls are TRBV27 and TRBJ2-3; D is undetermined. CDR3 length: 14 residues. Deletions cut 3 bases from V and 1 base from J, with 8 bases between. Germline assignment: CDR1 MNHEY and CDR2 SMNVEV (reference sequence). The CDR3 protein is CASSFGFGTDTQYF. CDR3 DNA sequence: TGTGCCAGCAGTTTCGGGTTTGGCACAGATACGCAGTATTTT.

This clonotype was found many times. The chain couples TRBV3-1 to TRBJ2-5; 7 nucleotides match TRBD1. This CDR3 contains 14 residues. Unmatched junction bases numbered 4, after V lost 6 bases and J lost 0 bases. Germline values: CDR1 LGHDT, CDR2 YNNKEL (reference sequence). CDR3 DNA sequence: TGTGCCAGCAGAGACGACAGGGACCAAGAGACCCAGTACTTC. Protein sequence: CASRDDRDQETQYF.

The chain recombines TRBV28 with TRBJ2-1, with 7 bases lining up with TRBD2. The CDR3 consists of 12 residues. Looked up from germline, CDR1 is MDHEN and CDR2 is SYDVKM. V lost 6 bases and J lost 8; bases outside the gene matches: 4. CDR3 amino acids: CASRLALDEQFF. The CDR3 DNA reads TGTGCCAGCAGACTAGCGTTAGATGAGCAGTTCTTC.

The rearrangement joins TRBV27 to TRBJ2-5; D gene ambiguous. Trimming took off 2 bases at V and 3 bases at J, with 10 bases between the two ends. CDR1 is MNHEY and CDR2 is SMNVEV in the germline V gene (reference sequence). The CDR3 spans 14 residues. The CDR3 coding sequence is TGTGCCAGCAGTTTAGACACTAACGAAGAGACCCAGTACTTC. The encoded protein is CASSLDTNEETQYF.